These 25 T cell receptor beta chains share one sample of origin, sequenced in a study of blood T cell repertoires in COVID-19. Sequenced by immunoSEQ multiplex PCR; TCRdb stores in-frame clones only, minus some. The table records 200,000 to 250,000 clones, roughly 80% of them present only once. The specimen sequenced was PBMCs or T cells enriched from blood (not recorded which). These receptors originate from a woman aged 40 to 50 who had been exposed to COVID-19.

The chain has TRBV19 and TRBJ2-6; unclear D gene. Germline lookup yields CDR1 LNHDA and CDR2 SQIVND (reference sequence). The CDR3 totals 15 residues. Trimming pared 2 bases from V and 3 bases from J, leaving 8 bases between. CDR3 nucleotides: TGTGCCAGTAGTATAAGTCAGGTTGGGGCCAACGTCCTGACTTTC. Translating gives CASSISQVGANVLTF.

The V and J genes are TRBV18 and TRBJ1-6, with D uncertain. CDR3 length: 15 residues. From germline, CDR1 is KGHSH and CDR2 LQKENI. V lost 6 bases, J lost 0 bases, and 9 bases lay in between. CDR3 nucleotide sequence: TGTGCCAGCTCCCACCCGAGCTCCTATAATTCACCCCTCCACTTT. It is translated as CASSHPSSYNSPLHF.

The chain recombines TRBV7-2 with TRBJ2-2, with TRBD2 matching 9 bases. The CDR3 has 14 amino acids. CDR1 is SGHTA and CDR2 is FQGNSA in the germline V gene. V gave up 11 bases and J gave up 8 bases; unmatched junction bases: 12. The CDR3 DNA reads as TGTGCCTCCTCCCTAGCGGGGATTGATGGGGAGCTGTTTTTT. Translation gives CASSLAGIDGELFF. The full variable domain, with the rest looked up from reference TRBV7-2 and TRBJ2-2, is GAGVSQSPSNKVTEKGKDVELRCDPISGHTALYWYRQSLGQGLEFLIYFQGNSAPDKSGLPSDRFSAERTGGSVSTLTIQRTQQEDSAVYLCASSLAGIDGELFFGEGSRLTVL.

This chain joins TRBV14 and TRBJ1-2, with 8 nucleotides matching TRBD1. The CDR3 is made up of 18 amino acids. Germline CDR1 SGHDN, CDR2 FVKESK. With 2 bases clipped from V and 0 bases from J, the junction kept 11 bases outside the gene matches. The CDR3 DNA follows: TGTGCCAGCAGCCAAACAAAAGGGACAGGATTTACTAACTATGGCTACACCTTC. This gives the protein CASSQTKGTGFTNYGYTF.

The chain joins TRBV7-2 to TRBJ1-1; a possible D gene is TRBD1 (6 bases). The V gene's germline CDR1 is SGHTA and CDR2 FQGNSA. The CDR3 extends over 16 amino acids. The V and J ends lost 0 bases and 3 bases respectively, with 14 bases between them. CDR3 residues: CASSLALGAVHTEAFF. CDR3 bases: TGTGCCAGCAGCTTAGCCCTGGGGGCGGTACACACTGAAGCTTTCTTT.

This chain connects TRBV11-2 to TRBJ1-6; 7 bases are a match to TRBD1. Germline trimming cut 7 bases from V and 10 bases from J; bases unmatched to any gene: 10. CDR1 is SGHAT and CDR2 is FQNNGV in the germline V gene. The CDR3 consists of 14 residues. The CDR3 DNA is TGTGCCAGCACTGTTGGAGGGGGCAACTCACCCCTCCACTTT. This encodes CASTVGGGNSPLHF.

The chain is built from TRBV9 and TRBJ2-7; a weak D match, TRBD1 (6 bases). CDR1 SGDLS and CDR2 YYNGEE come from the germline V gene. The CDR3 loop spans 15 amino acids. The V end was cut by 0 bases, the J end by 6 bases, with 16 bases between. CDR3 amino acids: CASSVGAGAGFEQYF. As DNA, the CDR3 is TGTGCCAGCAGCGTAGGGGCAGGGGCGGGTTTCGAGCAGTACTTC.

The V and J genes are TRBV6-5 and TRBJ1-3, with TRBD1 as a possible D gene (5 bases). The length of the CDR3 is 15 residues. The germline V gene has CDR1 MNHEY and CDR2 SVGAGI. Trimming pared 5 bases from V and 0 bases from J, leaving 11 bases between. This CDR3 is CASSRQSSSGNTIYF. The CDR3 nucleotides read TGTGCCAGCAGTCGACAGAGCAGCTCTGGAAACACCATATATTTT.

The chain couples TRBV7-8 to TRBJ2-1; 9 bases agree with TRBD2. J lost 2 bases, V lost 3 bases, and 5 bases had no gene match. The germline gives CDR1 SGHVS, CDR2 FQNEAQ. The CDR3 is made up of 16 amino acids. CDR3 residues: CASSLLAGATYNEQFF. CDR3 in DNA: TGTGCCAGCAGCTTGTTAGCGGGGGCTACCTACAATGAGCAGTTCTTC. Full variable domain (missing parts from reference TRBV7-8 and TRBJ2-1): GAGVSQSPRYKVAKRGQDVALRCDPISGHVSLFWYQQALGQGPEFLTYFQNEAQLDKSGLPSDRFFAERPEGSVSTLKIQRTQQEDSAVYLCASSLLAGATYNEQFFGPGTRLTVL.

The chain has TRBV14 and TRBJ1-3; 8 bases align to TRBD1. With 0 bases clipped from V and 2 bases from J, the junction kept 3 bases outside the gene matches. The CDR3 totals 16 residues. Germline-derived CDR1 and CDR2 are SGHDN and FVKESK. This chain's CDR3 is CASSQDQGAAGNTIYF. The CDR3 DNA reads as TGTGCCAGCAGCCAAGATCAGGGGGCGGCTGGAAACACCATATATTTT.

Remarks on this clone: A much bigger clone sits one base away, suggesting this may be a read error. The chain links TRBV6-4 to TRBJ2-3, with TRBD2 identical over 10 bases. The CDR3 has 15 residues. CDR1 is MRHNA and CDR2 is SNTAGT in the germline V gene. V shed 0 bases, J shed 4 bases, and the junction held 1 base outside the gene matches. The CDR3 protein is CASSDSSGGPDTQYF. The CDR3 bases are TGTGCCAGCAGTGACTCTAGCGGGGGGCCAGATACGCAGTATTTT.

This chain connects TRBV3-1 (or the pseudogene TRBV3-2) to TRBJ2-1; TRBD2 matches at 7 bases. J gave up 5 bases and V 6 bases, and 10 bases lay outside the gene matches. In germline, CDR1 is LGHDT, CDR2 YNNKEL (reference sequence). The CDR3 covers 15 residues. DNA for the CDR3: TGTGCCAGCAGAAATTCGGGAGGACTCAACAATGAGCAGTTCTTC. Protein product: CASRNSGGLNNEQFF.

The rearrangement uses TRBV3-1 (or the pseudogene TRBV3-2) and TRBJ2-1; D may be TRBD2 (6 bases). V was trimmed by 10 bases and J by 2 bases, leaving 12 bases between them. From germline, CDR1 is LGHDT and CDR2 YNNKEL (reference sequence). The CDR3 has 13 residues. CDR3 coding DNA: TGTGCCACCGCTAGCGATCCCTACAATGAGCAGTTCTTC. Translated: CATASDPYNEQFF.

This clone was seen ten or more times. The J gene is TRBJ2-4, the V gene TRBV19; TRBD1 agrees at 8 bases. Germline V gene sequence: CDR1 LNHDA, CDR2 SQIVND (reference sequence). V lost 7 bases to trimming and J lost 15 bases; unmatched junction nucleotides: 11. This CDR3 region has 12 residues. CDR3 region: CASTHGQGVRYF. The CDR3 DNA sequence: TGTGCCAGTACCCACGGACAGGGTGTTCGGTACTTC. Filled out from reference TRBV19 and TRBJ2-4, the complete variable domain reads DGGITQSPKYLFRKEGQNVTLSCEQNLNHDAMYWYRQDPGQGLRLIYYSQIVNDFQKGDIAEGYSVSREKKESFPLTVTSAQKNPTAFYLCASTHGQGVRYFGAGTRLSVL.

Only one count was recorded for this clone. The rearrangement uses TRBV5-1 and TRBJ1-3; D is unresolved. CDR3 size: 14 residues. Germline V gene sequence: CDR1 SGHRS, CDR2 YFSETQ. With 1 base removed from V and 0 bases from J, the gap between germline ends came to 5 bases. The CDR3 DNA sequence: TGCGCCAGCAGCTTGTCGTTCTCTGGAAACACCATATATTTT. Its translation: CASSLSFSGNTIYF. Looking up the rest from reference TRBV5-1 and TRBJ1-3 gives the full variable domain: KAGVTQTPRYLIKTRGQQVTLSCSPISGHRSVSWYQQTPGQGLQFLFEYFSETQRNKGNFPGRFSGRQFSNSRSEMNVSTLELGDSALYLCASSLSFSGNTIYFGEGSWLTVV.

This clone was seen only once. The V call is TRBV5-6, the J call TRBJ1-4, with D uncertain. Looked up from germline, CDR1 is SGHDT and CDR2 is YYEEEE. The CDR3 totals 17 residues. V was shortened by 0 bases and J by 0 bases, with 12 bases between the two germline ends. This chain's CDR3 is CASSLAEEGATNEKLFF. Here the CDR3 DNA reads TGTGCCAGCAGCTTGGCCGAGGAAGGAGCAACTAATGAAAAACTGTTTTTT.

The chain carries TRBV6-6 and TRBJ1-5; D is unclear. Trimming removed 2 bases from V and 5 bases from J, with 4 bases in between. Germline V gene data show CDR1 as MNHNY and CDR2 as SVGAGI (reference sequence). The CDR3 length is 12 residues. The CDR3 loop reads CASSYTYQPQHF. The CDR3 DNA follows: TGTGCCAGCAGTTACACTTATCAGCCCCAGCATTTT.

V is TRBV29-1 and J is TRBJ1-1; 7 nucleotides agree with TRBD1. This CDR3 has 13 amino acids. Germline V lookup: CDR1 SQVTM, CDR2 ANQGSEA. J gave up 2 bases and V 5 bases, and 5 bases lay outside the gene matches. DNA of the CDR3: TGCAGCGTTTCGGGACAGAGCAACACTGAAGCTTTCTTT. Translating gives CSVSGQSNTEAFF. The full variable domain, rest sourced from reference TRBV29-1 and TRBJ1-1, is SAVISQKPSRDICQRGTSLTIQCQVDSQVTMMFWYRQQPGQSLTLIATANQGSEATYESGFVIDKFPISRPNLTFSTLTVSNMSPEDSSIYLCSVSGQSNTEAFFGQGTRLTVV.

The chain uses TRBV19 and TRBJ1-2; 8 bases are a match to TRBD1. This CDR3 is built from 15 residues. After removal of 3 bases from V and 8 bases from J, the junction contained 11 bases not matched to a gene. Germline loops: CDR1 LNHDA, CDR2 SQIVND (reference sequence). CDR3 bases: TGTGCCAGTAGTATCACGTCGACAGGGGTGGGCGGCTACACCTTC. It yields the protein CASSITSTGVGGYTF.

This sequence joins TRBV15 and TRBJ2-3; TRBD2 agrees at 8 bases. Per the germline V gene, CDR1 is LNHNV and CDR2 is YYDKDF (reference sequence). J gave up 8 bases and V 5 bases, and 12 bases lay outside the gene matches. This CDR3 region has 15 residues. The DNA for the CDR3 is TGTGCCACCAGCTCATTTATGGCGGGGGGCCGTACGCAGTATTTT. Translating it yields CATSSFMAGGRTQYF.

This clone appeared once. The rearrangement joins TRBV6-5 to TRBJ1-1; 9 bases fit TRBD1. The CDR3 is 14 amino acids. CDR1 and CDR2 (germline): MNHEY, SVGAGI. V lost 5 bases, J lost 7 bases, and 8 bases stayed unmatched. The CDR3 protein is CASSQQGAGIEAFF. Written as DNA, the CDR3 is TGTGCCAGCAGTCAACAGGGGGCGGGTATTGAAGCTTTCTTT.

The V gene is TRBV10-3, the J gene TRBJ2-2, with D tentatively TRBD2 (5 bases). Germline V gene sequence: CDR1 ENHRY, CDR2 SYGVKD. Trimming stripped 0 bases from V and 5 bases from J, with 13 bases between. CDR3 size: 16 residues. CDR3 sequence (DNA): TGTGCCATCAGTGAGTCCTTGAGAGAGGGAACCGGGGAGCTGTTTTTT. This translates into CAISESLREGTGELFF.

CDR3 sequence (DNA): TGTGCCAGCAGTCCCCGGGGAGTAGCGGGGTCCACAGATACGCAGTATTTT. It specifies CASSPRGVAGSTDTQYF. The gene calls are TRBV27 and TRBJ2-3; 8 bases line up with TRBD2. The V gene's germline CDR1 is MNHEY and CDR2 SMNVEV (reference sequence). CDR3 length: 17 residues. The V segment lost 5 bases and the J segment 2 bases; nucleotides outside the gene matches: 12.

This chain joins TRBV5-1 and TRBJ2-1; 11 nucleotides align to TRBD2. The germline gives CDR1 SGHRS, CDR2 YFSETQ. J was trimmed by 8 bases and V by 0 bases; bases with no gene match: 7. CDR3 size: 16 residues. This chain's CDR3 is CASSLVAGGPTYEQFF. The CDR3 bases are TGCGCCAGCAGCTTGGTAGCGGGGGGGCCAACATATGAGCAGTTCTTC.

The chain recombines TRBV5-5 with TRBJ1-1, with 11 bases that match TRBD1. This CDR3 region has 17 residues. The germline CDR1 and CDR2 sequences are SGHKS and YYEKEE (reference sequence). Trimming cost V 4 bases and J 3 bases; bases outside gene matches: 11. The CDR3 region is CASSPMGQGVKDTEAFF. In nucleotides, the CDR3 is TGTGCCAGCAGCCCTATGGGACAGGGGGTTAAGGACACTGAAGCTTTCTTT.